The 16 T cell receptor beta chains listed next were all sequenced from one sample in a study of cytomegalovirus exposure and HLA in healthy donors. 60 Vbeta and 13 Jbeta primers were used in PCR. Sequencing was performed with immunoSEQ multiplex PCR; in TCRdb, only in-frame clones are kept and a portion is missing. The top ten hold around 1.2% of the sample, which has about 130,000 clones, roughly 84% seen once. Material: PBMCs. The receptors shown here come from a girl aged 2-10 years in good health and CMV-seronegative.

This clone has a handful of counts. As DNA, the CDR3 is TGTGCCAGTAGTGAACTAGCGGGAGGGCCTAGTGAGCAGTTCTTC. The encoded protein is CASSELAGGPSEQFF. The chain couples TRBV19 to TRBJ2-1, with TRBD2 identical over 13 bases. There are 15 residues in the CDR3. Germline V gene sequence: CDR1 LNHDA, CDR2 SQIVND (reference sequence). V shed 5 bases and J 9 bases; nucleotides not matched to a gene: 7. The full variable domain, rest sourced from reference TRBV19 and TRBJ2-1, is DGGITQSPKYLFRKEGQNVTLSCEQNLNHDAMYWYRQDPGQGLRLIYYSQIVNDFQKGDIAEGYSVSREKKESFPLTVTSAQKNPTAFYLCASSELAGGPSEQFFGPGTRLTVL.

The V call is TRBV6-1, the J call TRBJ1-2, with D unclear. The germline V gene has CDR1 MNHNS and CDR2 SASEGT. Trimming pared 3 bases from V and 4 bases from J, leaving 9 bases between. The CDR3 has 13 residues. As DNA, the CDR3 is TGTGCCAGCAGTGATACACGAGGCTATGGCTACACCTTC. It encodes CASSDTRGYGYTF.

The gene calls are TRBV9 and TRBJ2-7; D is ambiguous. The CDR3 consists of 15 residues. Germline CDR1 SGDLS, CDR2 YYNGEE. Trimming took 4 bases from V and 2 from J, leaving 16 bases between them. The CDR3 DNA reads TGTGCCAGCAGCCCCAGTAGCCCGAAGACCTACGAGCAGTACTTC. Translation: CASSPSSPKTYEQYF.

The gene calls are TRBV5-1 and TRBJ2-3; tentative D call: TRBD2 (6 bases). CDR3 size: 16 residues. V gave up 4 bases and J gave up 0 bases, with 15 bases separating them. Per germline, CDR1 SGHRS and CDR2 YFSETQ. CDR3 bases: TGCGCCAGCAGCCCTTCCCCGGGGGTTAGCACAGATACGCAGTATTTT. Protein: CASSPSPGVSTDTQYF.

A single count supports this clone. The rearrangement joins TRBV20-1 to TRBJ1-2, with D possibly being TRBD1 (5 bases). The CDR3 has 10 amino acids. V lost 5 bases, J lost 7 bases, and 8 bases lay in between. Germline assignment: CDR1 DFQATT and CDR2 SNEGSKA (reference sequence). The CDR3 DNA reads as TGCAGTGCTCGGGGGGGTGGCTACACCTTC. This gives the protein CSARGGGYTF.

The rearrangement links TRBV6-5 to TRBJ2-5, with TRBD1 identical over 10 bases. With 4 bases clipped from V and 5 bases from J, the junction kept 4 bases outside the gene matches. CDR1 is MNHEY, CDR2 SVGAGI, per germline. The CDR3 is 14 amino acids. DNA for the CDR3: TGTGCCAGCAGTTTAGGGACAGGGGAGGAGACCCAGTACTTC. Translation gives CASSLGTGEETQYF.

The rearrangement uses TRBV9 and TRBJ2-7; D is ambiguous. Germline assignment: CDR1 SGDLS and CDR2 YYNGEE. The CDR3 runs 16 residues. V was trimmed by 4 bases and J by 2 bases, leaving 19 bases between them. In DNA, the CDR3 is TGTGCCAGCAGCTTTTTCCGGCGGCTTCGGCCCTACGAGCAGTACTTC. Protein product: CASSFFRRLRPYEQYF.

The sample holds one count of this clone. V is TRBV7-2 and J is TRBJ2-1; the match to TRBD2 covers 11 bases. Germline V lookup: CDR1 SGHTA, CDR2 FQGNSA. The ends lost 3 bases at V and 4 bases at J; junction bases unmatched: 2. The CDR3 is 15 amino acids. DNA for the CDR3: TGTGCCAGCAGCTTGGGACTAGCGGAGTACAATGAGCAGTTCTTC. Translating gives CASSLGLAEYNEQFF.

The table lists this clone with a count of one. The genes are TRBV11-2 and TRBJ2-3; no clear D. Between the trimmed V and J ends, which lost 0 bases and 4 bases, there was a span of 8 bases. Germline loops: CDR1 SGHAT, CDR2 FQNNGV. This CDR3 spans 14 amino acids. CDR3 residues: CASSLDLASDTQYF. CDR3 DNA sequence: TGTGCCAGCAGCTTAGATTTGGCTTCAGATACGCAGTATTTT.

The chain uses TRBV10-3 and TRBJ1-1; a weak D match, TRBD1 (5 bases). The V and J ends lost 10 bases and 3 bases respectively, with 21 bases between them. The CDR3 loop spans 15 amino acids. Germline loops: CDR1 ENHRY, CDR2 SYGVKD. CDR3: CATSSKDGGDTEAFF. CDR3 coding DNA: TGTGCCACGTCGTCAAAGGACGGGGGTGACACTGAAGCTTTCTTT.

The chain couples TRBV11-3 to TRBJ1-2, with a possible D match to TRBD1 (5 bases). The germline gives CDR1 SGHNT, CDR2 YENEEA. CDR3 length: 20 amino acids. The V end lost 7 bases, the J end lost 0 bases, and 30 bases lay between the germline ends. In DNA form, the CDR3 reads TGTGCCAGCACCCTGCGGGGTTCGTCCTCGTCCCAGGGACCTAACTATGGCTACACCTTC. It encodes CASTLRGSSSSQGPNYGYTF.

The chain carries TRBV11-1 and TRBJ2-5; 11 bases align to TRBD2. The CDR3 is 16 amino acids. The germline CDR1 and CDR2 sequences are SGHAT and FQDESV (reference sequence). Trimming at V came to 5 bases and at J to 1 base, leaving 6 bases not matched to a gene. The CDR3 region has the DNA TGTGCCAGCAGCAGGCCCCTAGCGGGGGGCCAAGAGACCCAGTACTTC. This sequence encodes CASSRPLAGGQETQYF.

The J gene is TRBJ2-7, the V gene TRBV27, with 8 positions matching TRBD1. Germline V lookup: CDR1 MNHEY, CDR2 SMNVEV (reference sequence). This CDR3 has 14 residues. The junction had 8 bases not matched to a gene; V was cut back by 3 bases and J by 7 bases. CDR3 coding DNA: TGTGCCAGCAGTTTCCAGGGGGCTTTGGGAGAGCAGTACTTC. Encoded protein: CASSFQGALGEQYF.

This chain links TRBV18 with TRBJ2-1; D remains unclear. V was cut by 1 base and J by 0 bases, with 7 bases left in between. This CDR3 comprises 15 residues. CDR1 is KGHSH, CDR2 LQKENI, per germline. The CDR3 DNA sequence: TGTGCCAGCTCACCACAGAGAAGCTCCTACAATGAGCAGTTCTTC. This encodes CASSPQRSSYNEQFF. The variable domain in full, completed from reference TRBV18 and TRBJ2-1, reads NAGVMQNPRHLVRRRGQEARLRCSPMKGHSHVYWYRQLPEEGLKFMVYLQKENIIDESGMPKERFSAEFPKEGPSILRIQQVVRGDSAAYFCASSPQRSSYNEQFFGPGTRLTVL.

The rearrangement links TRBV28 to TRBJ2-7; 8 bases are a match to TRBD2. Germline CDR1 MDHEN, CDR2 SYDVKM. The ends lost 3 bases at V and 0 bases at J; junction bases unmatched: 13. This CDR3 has 18 amino acids. CDR3 nucleotides: TGTGCCAGCAGTTTGGTGGGTAGCGGGATACCTAGCTCCTACGAGCAGTACTTC. Its translation: CASSLVGSGIPSSYEQYF.

This chain links TRBV5-1 with TRBJ2-7, with D perhaps matching TRBD2 (7 bases). The CDR3 consists of 14 residues. Per germline, CDR1 SGHRS and CDR2 YFSETQ. The V gene lost 0 bases and the J gene lost 5 bases, with 12 bases spanning the gap. CDR3 sequence: CASSLVAGADEQYF. CDR3 DNA: TGCGCCAGCAGCTTGGTGGCGGGGGCTGACGAGCAGTACTTC.